This T cell receptor (beta chain) came from a study of a mutant IDH1 vaccine in newly diagnosed glioma. Across the whole study: Vaccines were begun 4-6 weeks after radiotherapy alone, or with temozolomide cycles. Treated patients were roughly 60% male, roughly 40% female, mean age approximately 42 years.

Per the germline V gene, CDR1 is SGHRS and CDR2 is YFSETQ. Trimming removed 0 bases from V and 5 bases from J, with 11 bases in between. The CDR3 runs 14 residues. The sample's time point: week 47, end of study. Vaccinated patients received 300 ug of mutant IDH1 20-mer peptide per dose, with topical imiquimod. Each of the donors came in with new WHO grade 3 or 4 astrocytomas that were IDH1-mutant and ATRX-lost. About this clone itself: Its target is not known.

The method was immunoSEQ multiplex PCR; TCRdb's version includes in-frame clones alone and lacks a portion of them. The sample lists some 60,000 clones, under 85% seen once, with under 4.5% in the top ten. Sequencing was performed on PBMCs, taken from a glioma patient whose treatment included an IDH1 peptide vaccine. This chain links TRBV5-1 with TRBJ2-5, with D possibly matching TRBD1 (6 bases). The sequence derives from a young man with glioma. The CDR3: CASSLEGVMETQYF. DNA of the CDR3: TGCGCCAGCAGCTTGGAGGGGGTCATGGAGACCCAGTACTTC.